In its sample, the clone carrying this T cell receptor (beta chain) was seen many times. Its cognate antigen is unknown. A TCRbeta library incorporating unique molecular identifiers was prepared. One entry per CDR3 protein results from TCRdb running MiXCR on the PCR reads. The sample includes 250,000 to 300,000 distinct CDR3 sequences, about 9.5% of them seen just once. The sample comes from a study of T-cell reconstitution after alpha-beta-depleted transplantation in children. Points from the study as a whole: Once a year had passed after transplant, T-cell counts and diversity came mostly from newly produced T cells. It was reported that alpha-beta T cells came from several hundred expanded graft clones (about two months after transplant).

V was shortened by 6 bases and J by 2 bases, with 16 bases between the two germline ends. The CDR3 is 15 residues long. Per germline, CDR1 MNHEY and CDR2 SMNVEV (reference sequence). This receptor was taken from a boy under three years old with acute myeloid leukemia, due to receive a stem cell transplant. The sample consisted of PBMCs, taken before TCRalphabeta/CD19-depleted stem cell transplant. The V and J genes are TRBV27 and TRBJ1-1; D gene ambiguous. CDR3 region: CASRDPTGYNTEAFF. The CDR3 DNA sequence: TGTGCCAGCAGGGATCCGACGGGTTACAACACTGAAGCTTTCTTT.